This T cell receptor (beta chain) came from a study of OX40 agonist ivuxolimab in advanced cancers. About the research overall: The patients received ivuxolimab by intravenous route every 2 weeks at 0.01 to 10 mg/kg. Broader study findings: Among the lowest levels of clonal expansion were found in partial responders at 0.1-3.0 mg/kg.

Trimming removed 4 bases from V and 7 bases from J, with 16 bases in between. This CDR3 region has 14 residues. Germline V lookup: CDR1 MNHEY, CDR2 SMNVEV (reference sequence). Samples of blood were obtained at baseline, on cycle 4 day 1, and on cycle 7 day 1. Assay: immunoSEQ multiplex PCR; the TCRdb copy retains only in-frame clones and omits some. The sample shows 50,000 to 70,000 clones, about 82% of them seen only once. This clone was seen once. Its antigen is undetermined. The sequenced sample was CD4+ or CD8+ T cells sorted from blood, obtained in a trial of the OX40 agonist ivuxolimab. The clonotype comes from an adult with an advanced solid tumor such as melanoma, head and neck, liver or kidney cancer. This rearrangement joins TRBV27 to TRBJ1-2; D gene unclear. CDR3 amino acids: CASSSGRLGGGYTF. The CDR3 DNA sequence: TGTGCCAGCAGTTCCGGGAGATTGGGCGGTGGCTACACCTTC.